This is a list of T cell receptor beta chains from one sample in a study of T cell repertoires in cytomegalovirus infection. TCRdb reprocessed the reads via MiXCR and lists one record per CDR3 protein. Of tens of thousands of distinct CDR3 sequences listed, just under 4% were seen once; the top ten hold about 22%. Sequenced material: PBMCs. These receptor sequences come from a human donor in good health (CMV status not recorded). Some clones in this sample may be carry-over from other donors' samples. Each CDR3 is given with its conserved first and last residue. Each record gives: clone size, V gene, J gene, D gene, CDR3 protein, CDR3 DNA. The D gene is left open where the match is weak. Size is stated for part of the rows, as once, few or many counts, or as a class when the clone is expanded.

.,TRBV6-6,TRBJ2-7,TRBD1,CASSFSTGREQYF,TGTGCCAGCAGTTTCTCGACAGGGCGCGAGCAGTACTTC
.,TRBV6-2/TRBV6-3,TRBJ2-2,TRBD1,CATSNTGDTGELFF,TGTGCCACCTCGAATACAGGGGATACCGGGGAGCTGTTTTTT
many,TRBV2,TRBJ2-1,TRBD2,CASSGLAGVSYNEQFF,TGTGCCAGCAGTGGACTAGCTGGTGTGTCCTACAATGAGCAGTTCTTC
many,TRBV28,TRBJ1-1,.,CASSFPRHNTEAFF,TGTGCCAGCAGTTTTCCCCGACATAACACTGAAGCTTTCTTT
many,TRBV20-1,TRBJ2-7,.,CSANLVAEQYF,TGCAGTGCTAACCTGGTCGCCGAGCAGTACTTC
many,TRBV6-2/TRBV6-3,TRBJ2-7,.,CASRSTGPYEQYF,TGTGCCAGCAGAAGCACAGGACCCTACGAGCAGTACTTC
many,TRBV28,TRBJ2-7,.,CASSSAPRAYEQYF,TGTGCCAGCAGTTCGGCGCCCCGGGCCTACGAGCAGTACTTC
many,TRBV6-2/TRBV6-3,TRBJ2-5,TRBD1,CASSGTRTGIETQYF,TGTGCCAGCAGCGGCACCCGGACAGGGATCGAGACCCAGTACTTC
many,TRBV11-2,TRBJ2-7,.,CASSLSTGGYEQYF,TGTGCCAGCAGCTTGTCAACCGGGGGCTACGAGCAGTACTTC
many,TRBV7-2,TRBJ2-5,TRBD2,CASSSSGGPLETQYF,TGTGCCAGCAGCTCTAGCGGGGGGCCCCTAGAGACCCAGTACTTC
many,TRBV7-3,TRBJ2-2,TRBD2,CASRRGGTNTGELFF,TGTGCCAGCAGGCGGGGGGGGACGAACACCGGGGAGCTGTTTTTT
many,TRBV7-9,TRBJ1-1,.,CASSLGDLEVNTEAFF,TGTGCCAGCAGCTTGGGGGATTTAGAGGTGAACACTGAAGCTTTCTTT
many,TRBV7-6,TRBJ2-7,.,CASSDDIYEQYF,TGTGCCAGCAGCGACGACATATACGAGCAGTACTTC
many,TRBV19,TRBJ1-5,.,CASSLRTDQPQHF,TGTGCCAGTAGCCTTCGGACGGATCAGCCCCAGCATTTT
many,TRBV7-2,TRBJ2-1,.,CASSLLGGSYNEQFF,TGTGCCAGCAGCTTACTCGGGGGTTCCTACAATGAGCAGTTCTTC
many,TRBV7-2,TRBJ1-3,TRBD1,CASSVGTGVSGNTIYF,TGTGCCAGCAGCGTTGGGACAGGGGTGTCTGGAAACACCATATATTTT
many,TRBV7-2,TRBJ2-7,.,CASSLEQGYEQYF,TGTGCCAGCAGCTTAGAACAGGGCTACGAGCAGTACTTC
many,TRBV5-1,TRBJ2-7,.,CASSLNGFYEQYF,TGCGCCAGCAGCTTGAACGGCTTCTACGAGCAGTACTTC
many,TRBV20-1,TRBJ1-2,.,CSARVVGRDYGYTF,TGCAGTGCTAGAGTAGTGGGCCGGGACTATGGCTACACCTTC
few,TRBV7-9,TRBJ2-2,TRBD1,CASSLDRGTGELFF,TGTGCCAGCAGCTTGGACAGGGGCACCGGGGAGCTGTTTTTT
many,TRBV7-6,TRBJ2-5,.,CASSHPRRGTETQYF,TGTGCCAGCAGTCACCCCCGAAGGGGAACGGAGACCCAGTACTTC
few,TRBV29-1,TRBJ2-6,.,CSVGSGANVLTF,TGCAGCGTTGGTTCTGGGGCCAACGTCCTGACTTTC
many,TRBV6-2/TRBV6-3,TRBJ1-1,TRBD1,CATHRSGGSTEAFF,TGTGCCACCCACCGGTCAGGGGGTAGCACTGAAGCTTTCTTT
many,TRBV7-2,TRBJ2-2,.,CASSLQRTTGELFF,TGTGCCAGCAGCTTACAGCGAACCACCGGGGAGCTGTTTTTT
many,TRBV7-2,TRBJ2-3,TRBD2,CASSLQRGSTDTQYF,TGTGCCAGCAGCTTACAGCGGGGATCCACAGATACGCAGTATTTT
many,TRBV7-2,TRBJ2-5,.,CASRARTATSETQYF,TGTGCCAGCAGAGCCCGGACAGCCACTTCGGAGACCCAGTACTTC
many,TRBV10-3,TRBJ2-7,.,CAISVQSYEQYF,TGTGCCATCAGTGTGCAGTCCTACGAGCAGTACTTC
many,TRBV7-2,TRBJ1-5,.,CASSLRRQLPQPQHF,TGTGCCAGCAGCTTAAGACGACAGCTACCTCAGCCCCAGCATTTT
many,TRBV7-3,TRBJ2-3,TRBD2,CASSWLAGDNTQYF,TGTGCCAGCAGTTGGCTAGCGGGGGATAATACGCAGTATTTT
many,TRBV7-2,TRBJ2-3,.,CASRRDGASTDTQYF,TGTGCCAGCAGGCGGGACGGAGCTAGCACAGATACGCAGTATTTT
many,TRBV28,TRBJ2-7,TRBD1,CASSLVKQGAAYEQYF,TGTGCCAGCAGTTTGGTGAAACAGGGGGCGGCTTACGAGCAGTACTTC
many,TRBV12-3/TRBV12-4,TRBJ2-3,TRBD2,CASSPLAGVLDTQYF,TGTGCCAGCAGCCCTTTAGCGGGGGTCTTAGATACGCAGTATTTT
many,TRBV29-1,TRBJ2-1,.,CSVVSTPYNEQFF,TGCAGCGTTGTCAGCACCCCCTACAATGAGCAGTTCTTC
many,TRBV7-6,TRBJ2-5,TRBD2,CASSPYRAGGETQYF,TGTGCCAGCAGCCCCTACAGGGCGGGGGGAGAGACCCAGTACTTC
many,TRBV7-2,TRBJ2-7,TRBD2,CASSLRGAGGHWYEQYF,TGTGCCAGCAGCTTAAGGGGGGCGGGGGGTCATTGGTACGAGCAGTACTTC
many,TRBV6-1,TRBJ2-1,.,CASSASGATYNEQFF,TGTGCCAGCAGTGCCTCCGGGGCCACCTACAATGAGCAGTTCTTC
many,TRBV7-2,TRBJ2-7,.,CASSESGELHEQYF,TGTGCCAGCAGCGAGTCAGGGGAACTCCACGAGCAGTACTTC
many,TRBV7-9,TRBJ2-6,.,CASTPRSGANVLTF,TGTGCCAGCACCCCGCGGTCTGGGGCCAACGTCCTGACTTTC
many,TRBV7-8,TRBJ1-1,.,CASSFLPGGNTEAFF,TGTGCCAGCAGCTTCTTACCTGGGGGGAACACTGAAGCTTTCTTT
many,TRBV6-2/TRBV6-3,TRBJ2-1,.,CASSYPVSSYNEQFF,TGTGCCAGCAGTTATCCGGTGAGCTCCTACAATGAGCAGTTCTTC
few,TRBV6-2/TRBV6-3,TRBJ2-7,TRBD1,CASSEHRGTYEQYF,TGTGCCAGCAGTGAACACAGGGGGACCTACGAGCAGTACTTC
many,TRBV4-2,TRBJ2-2,TRBD2,CASSQRLAVTGELFF,TGTGCCAGCAGCCAAAGGCTAGCGGTCACCGGGGAGCTGTTTTTT
.,TRBV7-2,TRBJ2-7,TRBD2,CASSLVGTSDYEQYF,TGTGCCAGCAGCTTAGTGGGGACTAGCGATTACGAGCAGTACTTC
many,TRBV6-2/TRBV6-3,TRBJ2-7,.,CASSPGSYEQYF,TGTGCCAGCAGCCCCGGGAGCTACGAGCAGTACTTC
many,TRBV11-2,TRBJ2-7,.,CASSHGTETYEQYF,TGTGCCAGCAGCCACGGGACGGAGACCTACGAGCAGTACTTC
many,TRBV11-2,TRBJ2-5,.,CASSLDSRSQETQYF,TGTGCCAGCAGCTTAGATTCCCGCAGTCAAGAGACCCAGTACTTC
many,TRBV24-1,TRBJ2-2,.,CATSDSMSGTINTGELFF,TGTGCCACCAGTGATTCGATGTCCGGGACGATTAACACCGGGGAGCTGTTTTTT
many,TRBV7-2,TRBJ2-5,.,CASSGLYQETQYF,TGTGCCAGCAGCGGCCTGTACCAAGAGACCCAGTACTTC
many,TRBV7-8,TRBJ2-2,.,CASSLVIATGELFF,TGTGCCAGCAGCTTAGTGATCGCCACCGGGGAGCTGTTTTTT
many,TRBV7-2,TRBJ2-1,TRBD2,CASSQFKREGYNEQFF,TGTGCCAGCAGCCAGTTTAAGCGGGAGGGGTACAATGAGCAGTTCTTC
many,TRBV20-1,TRBJ2-4,TRBD1,CSAGQGGNIQYF,TGCAGTGCTGGACAGGGGGGTAACATTCAGTACTTC